Sequencing of this TCR beta chain was carried out in a study of blood T cell repertoires in COVID-19. Cohort assignment relied on participant-reported clinical history. The CDR3 length is 15 residues. Germline CDR1 reads MDHEN; CDR2 reads SYDVKM. V trimming: 6 bases; J trimming: 6 bases; junction bases outside the gene matches: 6. Profiled with immunoSEQ multiplex PCR; TCRdb holds only in-frame clones, not every one. The repertoire holds 200,000 or so clones, roughly 85% seen once, with 3% to 4% in the top ten. This TCR came from a middle-aged woman with acute COVID-19. This sequence joins TRBV28 and TRBJ1-6; TRBD1 matches 9 bases. What was sequenced was PBMCs or T cells enriched from blood (not recorded which). This CDR3 is CASSFGTGLNSPLHF. CDR3 nucleotides: TGTGCCAGCAGCTTTGGGACAGGGCTTAATTCACCCCTCCACTTT. The full variable domain, its missing parts supplied by reference TRBV28 and TRBJ1-6, is DVKVTQSSRYLVKRTGEKVFLECVQDMDHENMFWYRQDPGLGLRLIYFSYDVKMKEKGDIPEGYSVSREKKERFSLILESASTNQTSMYLCASSFGTGLNSPLHFGNGTRLTVT.